The next 32 T cell receptor beta chains were all read from a single sample in a study of cytomegalovirus exposure and HLA in healthy donors. A multiplex PCR was run with 60 Vbeta primers and 13 Jbeta primers. Sequencing was performed with immunoSEQ multiplex PCR; in TCRdb, only in-frame clones are kept and a portion is missing. Of more than 130,000 clones in the sample, around 72% are singletons; the top ten hold 13% to 15%. The specimen was PBMCs. Receptors were obtained from a human donor in good health.

Remarks on this clone: The junction and the germline gene differ at one end; a read error may be behind it. DNA of the CDR3: TGTTCCAGCAGCTTAGCGGGAGGGGTTCAGTACTTC. The encoded protein is CSSSLAGGVQYF. V usage is TRBV7-9 and J usage is TRBJ2-5; 11 bases are a match to TRBD2. CDR1 and CDR2 (germline): SEHNR, FQNEAQ (reference sequence). There are 12 residues in the CDR3.

CDR3 DNA: TGTGCCAGCAGCTTAGAATCGAGTGGGGGGTATGAGCAGTTCTTC. It specifies CASSLESSGGYEQFF. The chain uses TRBV11-3 and TRBJ2-1, with D perhaps TRBD2 (6 bases). The germline V gene encodes CDR1 SGHNT and CDR2 YENEEA. CDR3 length: 15 residues. The V gene lost 0 bases and the J gene lost 8 bases, with 14 bases spanning the gap. Full variable domain (missing parts from reference TRBV11-3 and TRBJ2-1): EAGVVQSPRYKIIEKKQPVAFWCNPISGHNTLYWYLQNLGQGPELLIRYENEEAVDDSQLPKDRFSAERLKGVDSTLKIQPAELGDSAVYLCASSLESSGGYEQFFGPGTRLTVL.

V and J are TRBV5-1 and TRBJ1-1; D might be TRBD1 (6 bases). CDR1 and CDR2 (germline): SGHRS, YFSETQ. Between the trimmed V and J ends, which lost 6 bases and 4 bases, there was a span of 19 bases. CDR3 length: 15 amino acids. The chain's CDR3 is CASKSTSQGGTEAFF. As DNA, the CDR3 is TGCGCCAGCAAATCAACTTCACAGGGTGGCACTGAAGCTTTCTTT.

The chain is built from TRBV19 and TRBJ2-5, with TRBD1 as a possible D gene (5 bases). V was clipped by 6 bases and J by 3 bases, with 8 bases between them. The germline V gene encodes CDR1 LNHDA and CDR2 SQIVND (reference sequence). This CDR3 spans 12 amino acids. The DNA for the CDR3 is TGTGCCAGTAGCAGACAGAAAGAGACCCAGTACTTC. It encodes CASSRQKETQYF. The variable domain in full, with the rest retrieved from reference TRBV19 and TRBJ2-5, is DGGITQSPKYLFRKEGQNVTLSCEQNLNHDAMYWYRQDPGQGLRLIYYSQIVNDFQKGDIAEGYSVSREKKESFPLTVTSAQKNPTAFYLCASSRQKETQYFGPGTRLLVL.

The rearrangement uses TRBV29-1 and TRBJ1-2; D not resolved. The CDR3 runs 15 residues. Germline CDR1 reads SQVTM; CDR2 reads ANQGSEA. Trimming removed 5 bases at V and 3 bases at J, with 19 bases between. CDR3 DNA: TGCAGCGTTCGCCATGAGGGCCGTGGGGACTATGGCTACACCTTC. Translating gives CSVRHEGRGDYGYTF.

This chain joins TRBV5-4 and TRBJ1-6; 11 nucleotides agree with TRBD1. The CDR3 is 14 residues long. V shed 4 bases and J 8 bases; nucleotides not matched to a gene: 2. Germline-derived CDR1 and CDR2 are SGHNT and YYREEE (reference sequence). The CDR3, as DNA: TGTGCCAGCAGCCGGGACAGGGGGTATTCACCCCTCCACTTT. This codes for CASSRDRGYSPLHF.

CDR3 sequence reads: CASSVSKTGGGNTQYF. CDR3 in DNA: TGTGCCAGCAGTGTATCCAAGACAGGGGGAGGGAATACGCAGTATTTT. The chain joins TRBV6-1 to TRBJ2-3, with TRBD1 matching 9 bases. This CDR3 has 16 amino acids. Trimming at V came to 4 bases and at J to 7 bases, leaving 12 bases not matched to a gene. CDR1 MNHNS and CDR2 SASEGT come from the germline V gene.

V usage is TRBV7-9 and J usage is TRBJ1-4; tentative D call: TRBD1 (6 bases). The germline V gene encodes CDR1 SEHNR and CDR2 FQNEAQ (reference sequence). The length of the CDR3 is 15 residues. Deletions cut 5 bases from V and 8 bases from J, with 18 bases between. This CDR3 is CASSPNSGVGEKLFF. The CDR3, as DNA: TGTGCCAGCAGCCCCAATTCAGGGGTTGGGGAAAAACTGTTTTTT.

J is TRBJ2-1 and V is TRBV18, with 7 positions matching TRBD1. CDR3 length: 16 residues. Germline V gene data show CDR1 as KGHSH and CDR2 as LQKENI. V was clipped by 5 bases and J by 0 bases; unmatched bases: 7. This CDR3 reads CASSTTGAGSYNEQFF. CDR3 in DNA: TGTGCCAGCTCAACCACAGGGGCCGGCTCCTACAATGAGCAGTTCTTC.

The chain is built from TRBV4-1 and TRBJ1-2; D may be TRBD1 (6 bases). V was clipped by 0 bases and J by 5 bases, with 13 bases between them. Germline values: CDR1 MGHRA, CDR2 YSYEKL. The CDR3 sequence is 15 residues long. The DNA of the CDR3 is TGCGCCAGCAGCCAAGATCCGGGACACCGATATGGCTACACCTTC. Its protein is CASSQDPGHRYGYTF.

The genes are TRBV5-1 and TRBJ1-6; D ambiguous. The V end lost 4 bases, the J end lost 7 bases, and 15 bases lay between the germline ends. The CDR3 is 15 amino acids. Germline CDR1 and CDR2: SGHRS and YFSETQ. The CDR3 region has the DNA TGCGCCAGCAGCCCCCGCGGAGGCGGAAATTCACCCCTCCACTTT. Protein: CASSPRGGGNSPLHF.

The V gene is TRBV9, the J gene TRBJ2-5; TRBD2 might be the D (6 bases). With 4 bases removed from V and 2 bases from J, the gap between germline ends came to 18 bases. The germline CDR1 and CDR2 sequences are SGDLS and YYNGEE. This CDR3 has 16 amino acids. As DNA, the CDR3 is TGTGCCAGCAGCCCGAGAGGGCTAGCGACACAAGAGACCCAGTACTTC. Translating it yields CASSPRGLATQETQYF.

The V call is TRBV2, the J call TRBJ2-7; 8 bases align to TRBD2. The CDR3 sequence is 12 residues long. The junction had 9 bases not matched to a gene; V was cut back by 11 bases and J by 6 bases. Germline values: CDR1 SNHLY, CDR2 FYNNEI. In DNA form, the CDR3 reads TGTGCCGTGCGGCCGGGGGGGGTCGAGCAGTACTTC. Translating it yields CAVRPGGVEQYF.

V gene TRBV19 combines with J gene TRBJ1-4; D is possibly TRBD1 (5 bases). Trimming pared 4 bases from V and 4 bases from J, leaving 22 bases between. Germline V lookup: CDR1 LNHDA, CDR2 SQIVND (reference sequence). This CDR3 is 18 amino acids long. The CDR3 spells CASSREGSRLRSNEKLFF. The CDR3 nucleotides are TGTGCCAGTAGTAGGGAGGGGAGTCGGTTAAGGAGTAATGAAAAACTGTTTTTT.

The chain recombines TRBV27 with TRBJ2-7, with 8 bases matching TRBD1. The V gene end was trimmed by 0 bases and the J gene end by 4 bases; junction bases not matched to a gene: 5. Germline V lookup: CDR1 MNHEY, CDR2 SMNVEV (reference sequence). The CDR3 has 15 residues. The CDR3 DNA is TGTGCCAGCAGTTTATCGATCCAGGGGGCTTACGAGCAGTACTTC. Amino acids: CASSLSIQGAYEQYF.

This clone appeared a single time. The chain recombines TRBV10-2 with TRBJ2-3; 7 bases match TRBD2. Germline lookup yields CDR1 WSHSY and CDR2 SAAADI. This CDR3 is built from 14 residues. CDR3 coding DNA: TGCGCTACAGCAGGCGGGAGTCCGGCAGATACGCAGTATTTT. Amino acid sequence: CATAGGSPADTQYF.

The chain is built from TRBV5-1 and TRBJ2-1; 11 bases match TRBD2. From germline, CDR1 is SGHRS and CDR2 YFSETQ. The trim removed 1 base at V and 2 bases at J, leaving 8 bases unmatched. This CDR3 has 18 residues. The CDR3 nucleotides are TGCGCCAGCAGCTTGTTGTCGGGGACTAGCGGTACCTACAATGAGCAGTTCTTC. Translated, it gives CASSLLSGTSGTYNEQFF.

As regards this clone: This sample also contains other DNA sequences that code for the same CDR3. V is TRBV2 and J is TRBJ2-5, with D perhaps TRBD2 (5 bases). The CDR3 is 14 residues long. Between the trimmed V and J ends, which lost 4 bases and 0 bases, there was a span of 9 bases. The germline gives CDR1 SNHLY, CDR2 FYNNEI. As DNA, the CDR3 is TGTGCCAGCAGTGGGCTAGCAGACCAAGAGACCCAGTACTTC. Amino acids: CASSGLADQETQYF.

The chain joins TRBV28 to TRBJ1-1; D is undetermined. Looked up from germline, CDR1 is MDHEN and CDR2 is SYDVKM. Between the trimmed V and J ends, which lost 7 bases and 0 bases, there was a span of 9 bases. CDR3 length: 13 amino acids. In DNA form, the CDR3 reads TGTGCCAGCACTCAGGAAGTGAACACTGAAGCTTTCTTT. Protein sequence: CASTQEVNTEAFF.

The chain recombines TRBV11-2 with TRBJ2-5; 13 bases are shared with TRBD2. Germline V gene lookup returns CDR1 SGHAT and CDR2 FQNNGV. This CDR3 contains 17 residues. With V trimmed by 3 bases and J by 4 bases, 8 bases remained unmatched. CDR3 loop: CASSFGLAGVKGETQYF. DNA of the CDR3: TGTGCCAGCAGCTTCGGACTAGCGGGGGTTAAAGGAGAGACCCAGTACTTC. Full variable domain (remainder filled in from reference TRBV11-2 and TRBJ2-5): EAGVAQSPRYKIIEKRQSVAFWCNPISGHATLYWYQQILGQGPKLLIQFQNNGVVDDSQLPKDRFSAERLKGVDSTLKIQPAKLEDSAVYLCASSFGLAGVKGETQYFGPGTRLLVL.

V and J are TRBV10-3 and TRBJ2-3, with a tentative D call TRBD2 (6 bases). CDR1 and CDR2 from the germline V gene are ENHRY and SYGVKD. The V gene lost 4 bases and the J gene lost 4 bases, with 9 bases spanning the gap. This CDR3 contains 13 residues. The CDR3 nucleotides are TGTGCCATCAGTGTGGGGGGAGCAGATACGCAGTATTTT. Translating gives CAISVGGADTQYF.

The gene calls are TRBV15 and TRBJ1-2; TRBD1 matches 8 bases. The junction had 13 bases not matched to a gene; V was cut back by 4 bases and J by 9 bases. Per germline, CDR1 LNHNV and CDR2 YYDKDF (reference sequence). The CDR3 loop spans 15 amino acids. This chain's CDR3 is CATSTDSTGVRSYTF. In DNA, the CDR3 is TGTGCCACCAGCACTGACTCGACAGGGGTTAGAAGCTACACCTTC.

The chain couples TRBV11-3 to TRBJ2-7; TRBD1 agrees at 7 bases. The germline CDR1 and CDR2 sequences are SGHNT and YENEEA. The CDR3 is made up of 12 amino acids. V lost 5 bases, J lost 4 bases, and 2 bases stayed unmatched. This chain's CDR3 is CASSTTGYEQYF. CDR3 sequence (DNA): TGTGCCAGCAGCACGACAGGGTACGAGCAGTACTTC.

The chain couples TRBV6-1 to TRBJ2-7; 7 nucleotides align to TRBD2. Trimming cost V 4 bases and J 1 base; bases outside gene matches: 4. Germline CDR1 MNHNS, CDR2 SASEGT. The CDR3 has 14 residues. The CDR3 reads CASSALAVSYEQYF. The CDR3 DNA reads TGTGCCAGCAGTGCGCTAGCGGTTTCCTACGAGCAGTACTTC.

In regard to this clone: A junction boundary mismatches the germline segment, possibly from a read error. The CDR3 nucleotides are TGTGCCAGCAGCCCTACCGGACTAGCGGGGGGGTTTTTT. Translating it yields CASSPTGLAGGFF. The chain carries TRBV5-5 and TRBJ2-3; 15 bases fit TRBD2. The CDR3 loop spans 13 amino acids. Germline V gives CDR1 SGHKS, CDR2 YYEKEE (reference sequence).

This chain uses TRBV6-5 with TRBJ2-3; maybe TRBD2 (5 bases). Germline V gene lookup returns CDR1 MNHEY and CDR2 SVGAGI. Trimming took 7 bases from V and 0 from J, leaving 11 bases between them. This CDR3 is built from 14 residues. CDR3 sequence: CASKVAPSTDTQYF. Here the CDR3 DNA reads TGTGCCAGCAAAGTAGCGCCCAGCACAGATACGCAGTATTTT.

This clone was counted only a few times. The rearrangement joins TRBV4-2 to TRBJ1-1; D not certain. V was trimmed by 1 base and J by 1 base, leaving 4 bases between them. The germline CDR1 and CDR2 sequences are LGHNA and YNFKEQ. The CDR3 consists of 13 residues. In DNA, the CDR3 is TGTGCCAGCAGCCAAGGGGCGAACACTGAAGCTTTCTTT. The encoded protein is CASSQGANTEAFF.

The chain combines TRBV2 with TRBJ2-7, with TRBD2 matching 11 bases. Germline V gives CDR1 SNHLY, CDR2 FYNNEI. The junction had 13 bases not matched to a gene; V was cut back by 7 bases and J by 2 bases. This CDR3 contains 17 residues. CDR3 sequence: CASTGGLAGGRTYEQYF. DNA for the CDR3: TGTGCCAGCACCGGCGGGCTAGCGGGGGGAAGAACCTACGAGCAGTACTTC.

This clone was recorded only once. The chain recombines TRBV7-9 with TRBJ1-2; D not certain. Germline CDR1 reads SEHNR; CDR2 reads FQNEAQ (reference sequence). The ends were cut back, 4 bases at V and 0 bases at J, with 9 bases in the middle. The CDR3 has 14 amino acids. CDR3 coding DNA: TGTGCCAGCAGCTCCAGGATAACTAACTATGGCTACACCTTC. Translating it yields CASSSRITNYGYTF.

The chain links TRBV27 to TRBJ2-7, with TRBD1 matching over 8 bases. Germline V CDR1 and CDR2: MNHEY, SMNVEV (reference sequence). The length of the CDR3 is 14 residues. V lost 3 bases to trimming and J lost 2 bases; unmatched junction nucleotides: 3. Here the CDR3 reads CASSFSTGAYEQYF. Written as DNA, the CDR3 is TGTGCCAGCAGTTTCTCGACAGGGGCCTACGAGCAGTACTTC.

In nucleotides, the CDR3 is TGCGCCAGCAGCTTCTCACTAGCGGGTAGCACAGATACGCAGTATTTT. Its translation: CASSFSLAGSTDTQYF. The V call is TRBV5-1, the J call TRBJ2-3; 9 positions agree with TRBD2. Unmatched junction bases numbered 4, after V lost 2 bases and J lost 0 bases. CDR3 length: 16 residues. Per the germline V gene, CDR1 is SGHRS and CDR2 is YFSETQ.

The rearrangement joins TRBV27 to TRBJ1-5, with D possibly matching TRBD1 (5 bases). Germline CDR1 MNHEY, CDR2 SMNVEV (reference sequence). CDR3 size: 14 residues. Trimming left V 8 bases short and J 0 bases short, with 11 bases between. CDR3 nucleotide sequence: TGTGCCAGCGGTGGACACAATAGCAATCAGCCCCAGCATTTT. Translation gives CASGGHNSNQPQHF.